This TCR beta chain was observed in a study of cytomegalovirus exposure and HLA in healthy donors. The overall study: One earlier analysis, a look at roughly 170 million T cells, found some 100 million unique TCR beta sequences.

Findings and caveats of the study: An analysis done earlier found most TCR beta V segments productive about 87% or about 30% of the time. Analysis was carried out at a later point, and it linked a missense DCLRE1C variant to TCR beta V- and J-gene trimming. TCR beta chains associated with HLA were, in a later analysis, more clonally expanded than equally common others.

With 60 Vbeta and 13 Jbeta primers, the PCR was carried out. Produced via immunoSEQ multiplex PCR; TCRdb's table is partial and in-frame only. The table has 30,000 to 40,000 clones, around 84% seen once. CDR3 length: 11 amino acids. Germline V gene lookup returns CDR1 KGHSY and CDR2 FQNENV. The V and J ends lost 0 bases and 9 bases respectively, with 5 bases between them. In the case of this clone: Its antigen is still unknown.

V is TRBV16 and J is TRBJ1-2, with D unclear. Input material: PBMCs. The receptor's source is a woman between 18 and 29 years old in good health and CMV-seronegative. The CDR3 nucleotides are TGTGCCAGCAGCCAATCGAGGAGCTACACCTTC. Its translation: CASSQSRSYTF. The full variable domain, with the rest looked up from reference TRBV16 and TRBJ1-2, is GEEVAQTPKHLVRGEGQKAKLYCAPIKGHSYVFWYQQVLKNEFKFLISFQNENVFDETGMPKERFSAKCLPNSPCSLEIQATKLEDSAVYFCASSQSRSYTFGSGTRLTVV.